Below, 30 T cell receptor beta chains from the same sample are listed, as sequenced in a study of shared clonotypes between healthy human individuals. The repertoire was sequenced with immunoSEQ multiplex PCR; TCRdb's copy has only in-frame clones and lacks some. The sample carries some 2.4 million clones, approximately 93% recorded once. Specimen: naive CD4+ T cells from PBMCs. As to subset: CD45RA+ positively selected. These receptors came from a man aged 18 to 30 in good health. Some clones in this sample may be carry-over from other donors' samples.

In DNA form, the CDR3 reads TGTGCCAGCAGCCAACAAGGGGGTCAGCCCCAGCATTTT. It yields the protein CASSQQGGQPQHF. J is TRBJ1-5 and V is TRBV7-8; D possibly corresponds to TRBD1 (6 bases). This CDR3 has 13 amino acids. The germline V gene encodes CDR1 SGHVS and CDR2 FQNEAQ. The ends were cut back, 5 bases at V and 6 bases at J, with 11 bases in the middle.

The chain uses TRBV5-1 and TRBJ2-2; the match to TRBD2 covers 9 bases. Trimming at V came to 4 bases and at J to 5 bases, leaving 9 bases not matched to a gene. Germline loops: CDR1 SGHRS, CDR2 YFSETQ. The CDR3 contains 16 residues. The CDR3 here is CASSASGTSPTGELFF. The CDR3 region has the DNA TGCGCCAGCAGCGCCTCCGGGACTAGCCCTACCGGGGAGCTGTTTTTT.

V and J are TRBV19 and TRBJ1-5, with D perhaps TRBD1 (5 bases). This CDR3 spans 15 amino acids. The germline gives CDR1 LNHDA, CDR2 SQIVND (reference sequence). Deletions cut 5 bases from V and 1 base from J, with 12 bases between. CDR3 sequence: CASSGAGRSNQPQHF. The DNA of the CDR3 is TGTGCCAGTAGTGGAGCGGGACGGAGCAATCAGCCCCAGCATTTT.

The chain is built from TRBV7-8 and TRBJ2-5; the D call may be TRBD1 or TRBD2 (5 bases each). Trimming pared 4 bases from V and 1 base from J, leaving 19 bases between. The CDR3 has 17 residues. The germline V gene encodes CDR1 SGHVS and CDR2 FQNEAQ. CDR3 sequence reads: CASSSHGAPASQETQYF. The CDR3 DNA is TGTGCCAGCAGCTCTCACGGGGCTCCTGCTTCCCAAGAGACCCAGTACTTC.

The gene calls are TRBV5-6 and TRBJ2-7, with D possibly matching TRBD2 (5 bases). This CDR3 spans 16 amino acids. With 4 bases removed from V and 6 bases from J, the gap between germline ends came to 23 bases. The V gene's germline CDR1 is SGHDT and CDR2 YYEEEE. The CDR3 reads CASSPLGFRGRGEQYF. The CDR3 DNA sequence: TGTGCCAGCAGCCCCCTAGGGTTCCGGGGTCGGGGCGAGCAGTACTTC.

CDR3 sequence (DNA): TGTGCCAGCAGTTCAAAGCCTGCGGCTAGCGGGACGAAGGGCGGGGAGCTGTTTTTT. It specifies CASSSKPAASGTKGGELFF. The rearrangement links TRBV7-2 to TRBJ2-2; 9 nucleotides agree with TRBD2. The CDR3 loop spans 19 amino acids. The V gene end was trimmed by 6 bases and the J gene end by 7 bases; junction bases not matched to a gene: 21. Germline CDR1 SGHTA, CDR2 FQGNSA. Filled out from reference TRBV7-2 and TRBJ2-2, the complete variable domain reads GAGVSQSPSNKVTEKGKDVELRCDPISGHTALYWYRQSLGQGLEFLIYFQGNSAPDKSGLPSDRFSAERTGGSVSTLTIQRTQQEDSAVYLCASSSKPAASGTKGGELFFGEGSRLTVL.

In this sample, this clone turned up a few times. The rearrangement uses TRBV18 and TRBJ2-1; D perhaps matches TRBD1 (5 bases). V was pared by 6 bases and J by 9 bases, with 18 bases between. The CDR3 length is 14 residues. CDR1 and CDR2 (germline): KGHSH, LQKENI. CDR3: CASSEMDLRGEQFF. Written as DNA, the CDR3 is TGTGCCAGCTCCGAAATGGACCTTAGGGGTGAGCAGTTCTTC.

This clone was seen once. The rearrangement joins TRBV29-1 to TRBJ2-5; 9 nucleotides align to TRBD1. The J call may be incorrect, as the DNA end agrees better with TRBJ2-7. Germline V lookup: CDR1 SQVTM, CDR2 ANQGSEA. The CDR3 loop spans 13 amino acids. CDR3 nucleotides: TGCAGCGTTCGTGGACAGGGGTTTTACGAGCAGTACTTC. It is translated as CSVRGQGFYEQYF.

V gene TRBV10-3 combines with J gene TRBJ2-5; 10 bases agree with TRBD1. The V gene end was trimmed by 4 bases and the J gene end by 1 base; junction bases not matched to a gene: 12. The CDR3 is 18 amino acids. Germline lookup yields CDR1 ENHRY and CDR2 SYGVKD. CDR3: CAISAHPTGGAPQETQYF. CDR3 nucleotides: TGTGCCATCAGTGCGCACCCGACAGGGGGCGCCCCCCAAGAGACCCAGTACTTC.

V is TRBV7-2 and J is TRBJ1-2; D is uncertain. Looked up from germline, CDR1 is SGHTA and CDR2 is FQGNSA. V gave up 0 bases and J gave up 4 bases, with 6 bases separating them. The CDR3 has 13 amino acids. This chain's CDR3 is CASSLARGYGYTF. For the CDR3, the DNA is TGTGCCAGCAGCTTAGCGCGAGGCTATGGCTACACCTTC.

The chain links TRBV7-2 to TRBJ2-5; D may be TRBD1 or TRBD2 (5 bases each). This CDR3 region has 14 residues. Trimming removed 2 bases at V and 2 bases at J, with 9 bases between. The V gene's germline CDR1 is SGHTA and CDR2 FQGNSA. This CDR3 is CASSLRGVQETQYF. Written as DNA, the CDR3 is TGTGCCAGCAGCTTACGGGGCGTACAAGAGACCCAGTACTTC.

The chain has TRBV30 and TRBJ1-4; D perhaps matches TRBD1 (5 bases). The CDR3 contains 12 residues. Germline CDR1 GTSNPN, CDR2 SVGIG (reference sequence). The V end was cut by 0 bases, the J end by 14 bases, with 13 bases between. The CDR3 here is CAWSVAVGALFF. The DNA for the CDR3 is TGTGCCTGGAGTGTCGCAGTCGGGGCTCTGTTTTTT.

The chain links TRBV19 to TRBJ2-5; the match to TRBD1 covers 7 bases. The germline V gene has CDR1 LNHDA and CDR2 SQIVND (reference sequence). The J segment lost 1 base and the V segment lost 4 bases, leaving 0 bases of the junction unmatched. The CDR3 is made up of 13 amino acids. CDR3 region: CASSKGAQETQYF. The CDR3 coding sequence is TGTGCCAGTAGTAAGGGGGCCCAAGAGACCCAGTACTTC.

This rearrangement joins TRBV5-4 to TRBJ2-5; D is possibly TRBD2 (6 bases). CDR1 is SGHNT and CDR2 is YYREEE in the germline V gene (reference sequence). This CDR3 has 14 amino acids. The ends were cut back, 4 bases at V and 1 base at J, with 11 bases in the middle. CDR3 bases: TGTGCCAGCAGCCACGGGACTCGCCAAGAGACCCAGTACTTC. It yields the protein CASSHGTRQETQYF. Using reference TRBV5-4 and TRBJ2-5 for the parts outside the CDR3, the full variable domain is ETGVTQSPTHLIKTRGQQVTLRCSSQSGHNTVSWYQQALGQGPQFIFQYYREEENGRGNFPPRFSGLQFPNYSSELNVNALELDDSALYLCASSHGTRQETQYFGPGTRLLVL.

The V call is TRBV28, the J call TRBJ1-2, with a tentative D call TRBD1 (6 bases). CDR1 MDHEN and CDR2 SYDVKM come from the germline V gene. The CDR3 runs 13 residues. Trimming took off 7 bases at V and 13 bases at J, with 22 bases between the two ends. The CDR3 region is CASTERTGIGATF. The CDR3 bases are TGTGCCAGCACAGAACGAACAGGGATAGGGGCCACCTTC.

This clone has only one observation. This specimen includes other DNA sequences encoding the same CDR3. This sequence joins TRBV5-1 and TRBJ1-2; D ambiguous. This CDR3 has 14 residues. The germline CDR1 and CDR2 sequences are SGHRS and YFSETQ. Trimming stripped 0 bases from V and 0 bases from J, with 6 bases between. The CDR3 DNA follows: TGCGCCAGCAGCTTGGGCCCCGCTAACTATGGCTACACCTTC. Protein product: CASSLGPANYGYTF.

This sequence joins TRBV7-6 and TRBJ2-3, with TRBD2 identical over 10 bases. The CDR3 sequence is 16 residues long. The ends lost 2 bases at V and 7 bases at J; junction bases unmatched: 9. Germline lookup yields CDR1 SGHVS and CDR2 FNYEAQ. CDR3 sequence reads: CASSLSVAGGPNTQYF. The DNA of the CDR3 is TGTGCCAGCAGCTTAAGCGTAGCGGGAGGCCCCAATACGCAGTATTTT.

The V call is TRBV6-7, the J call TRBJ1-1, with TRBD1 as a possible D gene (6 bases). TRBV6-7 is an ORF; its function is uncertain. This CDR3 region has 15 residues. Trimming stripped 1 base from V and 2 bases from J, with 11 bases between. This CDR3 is CASSYWRDTNTEAFF. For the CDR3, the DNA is TGTGCCAGCAGTTACTGGAGGGACACAAACACTGAAGCTTTCTTT.

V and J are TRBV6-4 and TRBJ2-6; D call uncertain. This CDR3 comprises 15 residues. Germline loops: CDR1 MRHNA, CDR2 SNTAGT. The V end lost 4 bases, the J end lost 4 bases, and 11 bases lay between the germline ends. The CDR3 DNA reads TGTGCCAGCAGTGCTGGGCCTTTCGGGGCCAACGTCCTGACTTTC. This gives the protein CASSAGPFGANVLTF.

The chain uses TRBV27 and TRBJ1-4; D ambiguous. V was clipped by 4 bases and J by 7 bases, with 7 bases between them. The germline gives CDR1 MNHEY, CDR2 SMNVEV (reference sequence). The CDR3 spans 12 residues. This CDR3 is CASSWNREKLFF. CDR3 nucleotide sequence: TGTGCCAGCAGTTGGAATCGTGAAAAACTGTTTTTT.

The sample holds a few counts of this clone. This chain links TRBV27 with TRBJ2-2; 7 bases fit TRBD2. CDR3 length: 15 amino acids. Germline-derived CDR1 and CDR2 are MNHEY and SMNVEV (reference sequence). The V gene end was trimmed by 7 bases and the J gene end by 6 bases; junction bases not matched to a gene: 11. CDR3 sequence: CASKIGGRIAGELFF. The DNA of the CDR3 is TGTGCCAGCAAGATCGGCGGGAGAATCGCCGGGGAGCTGTTTTTT.

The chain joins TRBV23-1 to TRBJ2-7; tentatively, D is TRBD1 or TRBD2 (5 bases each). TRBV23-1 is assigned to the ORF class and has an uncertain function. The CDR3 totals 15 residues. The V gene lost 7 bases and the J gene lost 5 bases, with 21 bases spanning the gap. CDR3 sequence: CASTQQRGVIHEQYF. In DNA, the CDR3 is TGCGCCAGCACCCAACAGAGGGGAGTGATCCACGAGCAGTACTTC.

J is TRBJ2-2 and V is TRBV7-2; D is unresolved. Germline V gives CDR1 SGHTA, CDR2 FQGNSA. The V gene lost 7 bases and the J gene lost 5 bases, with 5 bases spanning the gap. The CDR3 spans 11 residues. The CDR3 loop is CASTTTGELFF. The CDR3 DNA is TGTGCCAGCACAACAACCGGGGAGCTGTTTTTT.

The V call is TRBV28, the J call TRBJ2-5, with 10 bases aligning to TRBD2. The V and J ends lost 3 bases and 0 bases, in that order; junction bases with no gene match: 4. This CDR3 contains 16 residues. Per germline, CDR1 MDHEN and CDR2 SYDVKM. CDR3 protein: CASSFRLAGYQETQYF. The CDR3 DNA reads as TGTGCCAGCAGTTTCAGACTAGCGGGTTACCAAGAGACCCAGTACTTC.

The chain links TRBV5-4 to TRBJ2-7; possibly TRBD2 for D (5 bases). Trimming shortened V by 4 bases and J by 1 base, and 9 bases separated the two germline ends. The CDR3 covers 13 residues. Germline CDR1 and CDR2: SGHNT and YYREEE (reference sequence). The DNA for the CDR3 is TGTGCCAGCAGCCTTAGCGAGTCCTACGAGCAGTACTTC. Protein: CASSLSESYEQYF.

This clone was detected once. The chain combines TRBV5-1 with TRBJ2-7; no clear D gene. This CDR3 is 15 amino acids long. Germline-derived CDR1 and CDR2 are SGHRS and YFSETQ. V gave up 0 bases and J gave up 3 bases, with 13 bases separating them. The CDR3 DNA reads TGCGCCAGCAGCTTGGCCGCAGGTAGTAACTACGAGCAGTACTTC. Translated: CASSLAAGSNYEQYF.

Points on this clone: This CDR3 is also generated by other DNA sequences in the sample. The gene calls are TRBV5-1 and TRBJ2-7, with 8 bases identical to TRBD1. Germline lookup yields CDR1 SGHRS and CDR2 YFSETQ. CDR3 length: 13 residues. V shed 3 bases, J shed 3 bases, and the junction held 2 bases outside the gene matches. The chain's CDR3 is CASSSGQGYEQYF. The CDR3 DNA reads TGCGCCAGCAGCTCTGGACAGGGCTACGAGCAGTACTTC.

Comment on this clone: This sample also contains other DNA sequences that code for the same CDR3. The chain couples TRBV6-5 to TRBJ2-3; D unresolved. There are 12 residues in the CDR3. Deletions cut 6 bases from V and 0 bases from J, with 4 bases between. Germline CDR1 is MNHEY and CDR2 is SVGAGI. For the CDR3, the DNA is TGTGCCAGCAGGTCGAGCACAGATACGCAGTATTTT. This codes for CASRSSTDTQYF.

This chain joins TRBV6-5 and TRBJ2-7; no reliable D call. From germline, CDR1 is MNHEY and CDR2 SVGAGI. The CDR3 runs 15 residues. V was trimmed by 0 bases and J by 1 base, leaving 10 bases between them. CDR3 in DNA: TGTGCCAGCAGTTACTCGACGGGCGAATCCTACGAGCAGTACTTC. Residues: CASSYSTGESYEQYF.

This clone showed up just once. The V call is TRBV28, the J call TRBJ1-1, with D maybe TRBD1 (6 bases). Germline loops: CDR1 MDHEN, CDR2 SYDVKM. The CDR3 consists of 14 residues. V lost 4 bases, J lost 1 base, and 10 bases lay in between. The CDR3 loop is CASSSGQQNTEAFF. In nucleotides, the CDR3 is TGTGCCAGCAGTTCCGGACAGCAGAACACTGAAGCTTTCTTT.